This T cell receptor beta chain is from a study of cytomegalovirus exposure and HLA in healthy donors. The wider study: The 120 or so validation repertoires used a platform that matched the one used for the roughly 700 first-cohort repertoires, as a later analysis reported.

Details on this clone: No antigen is known for it.

Here immunoSEQ multiplex PCR was the method, and the copy in TCRdb shows in-frame clones only, minus some. The data hold just under 75,000 clones, with approximately 94% observed a single time. General study findings and limits: Among TCR beta chains, those listed as cytomegalovirus-associated numbered about 160. Whilst most TCR sequences proved rare, a subset of public TCRs occurred across many donors.

The donors were part of the validation cohort of 120 subjects. That cohort was separate from the first cohort, which comprised some 670 subjects. The CDR3 is made up of 15 amino acids. Germline CDR1 is LNHDA and CDR2 is SQIVND (reference sequence). The V end was cut by 2 bases, the J end by 0 bases, with 9 bases between. The sequence was collected from a woman under 30 in good health and CMV-seropositive. The chain employs TRBV19 and TRBJ2-3, with D maybe TRBD1 (5 bases). The sequencing input was PBMCs. In nucleotides, the CDR3 is TGTGCCAGTAGTATAAAGGGGCGAAGCACAGATACGCAGTATTTT. It is translated as CASSIKGRSTDTQYF.